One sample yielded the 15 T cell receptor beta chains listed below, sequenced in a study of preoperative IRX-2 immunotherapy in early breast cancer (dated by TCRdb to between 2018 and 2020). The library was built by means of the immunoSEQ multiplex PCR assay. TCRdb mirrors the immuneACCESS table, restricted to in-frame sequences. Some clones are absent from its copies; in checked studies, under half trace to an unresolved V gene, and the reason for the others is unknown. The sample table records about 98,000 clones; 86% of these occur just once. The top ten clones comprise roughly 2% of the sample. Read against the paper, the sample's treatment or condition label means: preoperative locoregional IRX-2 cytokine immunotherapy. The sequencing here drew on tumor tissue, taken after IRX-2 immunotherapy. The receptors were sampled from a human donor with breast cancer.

CDR3 sequence: CASSPRGGTNSPLHF. CDR3 in DNA: TGTGCCAGCTCACCTAGAGGAGGGACTAATTCACCCCTCCACTTT. The J gene is TRBJ1-6, the V gene TRBV18; possible D gene TRBD1, 5 bases. Trimming shortened V by 3 bases and J by 6 bases, and 12 bases separated the two germline ends. The CDR3 is 15 amino acids. Germline loops: CDR1 KGHSH, CDR2 LQKENI.

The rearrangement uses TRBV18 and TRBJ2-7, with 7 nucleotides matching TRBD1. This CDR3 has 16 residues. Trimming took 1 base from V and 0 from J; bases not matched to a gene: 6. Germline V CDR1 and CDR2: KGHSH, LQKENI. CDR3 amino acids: CASSPQNRGSSYEQYF. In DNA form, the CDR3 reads TGTGCCAGCTCACCACAGAACAGGGGCAGCTCCTACGAGCAGTACTTC.

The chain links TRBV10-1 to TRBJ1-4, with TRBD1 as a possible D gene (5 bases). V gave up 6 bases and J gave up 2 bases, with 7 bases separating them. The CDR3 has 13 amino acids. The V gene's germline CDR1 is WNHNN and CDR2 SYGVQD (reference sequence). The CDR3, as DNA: TGCGCCAGCAGGGCAGGGACTAATGAAAAACTGTTTTTT. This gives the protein CASRAGTNEKLFF.

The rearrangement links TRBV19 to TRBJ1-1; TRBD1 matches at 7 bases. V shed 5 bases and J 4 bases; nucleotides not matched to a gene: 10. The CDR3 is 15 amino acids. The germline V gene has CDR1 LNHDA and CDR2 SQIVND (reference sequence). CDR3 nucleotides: TGTGCCAGTAGTGCCCAGACAGGGTGGGGCACTGAAGCTTTCTTT. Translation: CASSAQTGWGTEAFF.

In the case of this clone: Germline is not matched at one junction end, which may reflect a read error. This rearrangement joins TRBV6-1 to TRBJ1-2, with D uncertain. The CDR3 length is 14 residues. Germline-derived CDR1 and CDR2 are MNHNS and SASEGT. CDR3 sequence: CAISEGLANYGYTF. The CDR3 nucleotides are TGTGCCATCAGTGAAGGTCTAGCTAACTATGGCTACACCTTC.

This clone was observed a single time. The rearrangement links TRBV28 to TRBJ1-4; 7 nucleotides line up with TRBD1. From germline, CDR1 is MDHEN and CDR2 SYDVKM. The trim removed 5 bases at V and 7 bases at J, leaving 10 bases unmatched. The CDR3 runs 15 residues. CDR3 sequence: CASSNSGTDSEKLFF. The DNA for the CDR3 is TGTGCCAGCAGTAACTCCGGGACAGACAGTGAAAAACTGTTTTTT.

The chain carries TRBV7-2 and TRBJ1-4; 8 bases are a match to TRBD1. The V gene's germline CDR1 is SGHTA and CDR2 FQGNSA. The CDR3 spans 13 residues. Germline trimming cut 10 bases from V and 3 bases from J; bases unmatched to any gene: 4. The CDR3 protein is CAKSGGPNEKLFF. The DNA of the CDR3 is TGTGCCAAGTCAGGGGGCCCTAATGAAAAACTGTTTTTT.

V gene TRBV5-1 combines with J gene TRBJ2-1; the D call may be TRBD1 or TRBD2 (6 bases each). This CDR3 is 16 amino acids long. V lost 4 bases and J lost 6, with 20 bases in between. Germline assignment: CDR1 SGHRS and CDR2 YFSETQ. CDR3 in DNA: TGCGCCAGCAGCCTGGAGTTCGGGGGCCACCTCAATGAGCAGTTCTTC. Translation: CASSLEFGGHLNEQFF. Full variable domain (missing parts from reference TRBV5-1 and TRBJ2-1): KAGVTQTPRYLIKTRGQQVTLSCSPISGHRSVSWYQQTPGQGLQFLFEYFSETQRNKGNFPGRFSGRQFSNSRSEMNVSTLELGDSALYLCASSLEFGGHLNEQFFGPGTRLTVL.

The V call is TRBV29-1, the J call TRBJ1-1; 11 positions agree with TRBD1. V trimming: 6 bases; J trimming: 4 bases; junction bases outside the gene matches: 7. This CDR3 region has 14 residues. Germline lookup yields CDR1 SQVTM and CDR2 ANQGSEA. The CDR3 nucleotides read TGCAGCGTCCGGACAGGGGGCGCGAGCACTGAAGCTTTCTTT. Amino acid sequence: CSVRTGGASTEAFF.

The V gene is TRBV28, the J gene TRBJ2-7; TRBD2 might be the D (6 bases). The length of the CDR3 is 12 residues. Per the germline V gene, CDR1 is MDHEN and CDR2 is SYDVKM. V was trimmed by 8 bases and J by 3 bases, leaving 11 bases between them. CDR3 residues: CASYGLYYEQYF. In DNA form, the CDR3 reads TGTGCCAGCTATGGACTATACTACGAGCAGTACTTC.

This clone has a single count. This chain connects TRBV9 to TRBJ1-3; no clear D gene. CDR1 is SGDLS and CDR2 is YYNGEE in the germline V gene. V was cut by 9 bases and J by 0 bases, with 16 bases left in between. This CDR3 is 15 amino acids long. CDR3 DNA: TGTGCCAACTTGCTTAAGGGAGTCTCTGGAAACACCATATATTTT. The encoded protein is CANLLKGVSGNTIYF.

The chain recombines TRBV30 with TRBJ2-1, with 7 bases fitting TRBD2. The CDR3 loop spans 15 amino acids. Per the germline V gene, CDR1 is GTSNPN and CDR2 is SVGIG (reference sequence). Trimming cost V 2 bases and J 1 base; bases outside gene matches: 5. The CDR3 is CAWSQGGSSYNEQFF. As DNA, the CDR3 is TGTGCCTGGAGTCAGGGCGGGAGTTCCTACAATGAGCAGTTCTTC. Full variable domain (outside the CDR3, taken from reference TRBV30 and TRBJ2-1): SQTIHQWPATLVQPVGSPLSLECTVEGTSNPNLYWYRQAAGRGLQLLFYSVGIGQISSEVPQNLSASRPQDRQFILSSKKLLLSDSGFYLCAWSQGGSSYNEQFFGPGTRLTVL.

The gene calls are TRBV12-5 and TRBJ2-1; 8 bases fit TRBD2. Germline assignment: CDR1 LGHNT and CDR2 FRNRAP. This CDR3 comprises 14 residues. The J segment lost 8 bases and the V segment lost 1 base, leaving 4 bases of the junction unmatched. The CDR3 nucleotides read TGTGCTAGTGGTTTGGAAAGCGGGAGAGATGAGCAGTTCTTC. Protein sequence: CASGLESGRDEQFF.

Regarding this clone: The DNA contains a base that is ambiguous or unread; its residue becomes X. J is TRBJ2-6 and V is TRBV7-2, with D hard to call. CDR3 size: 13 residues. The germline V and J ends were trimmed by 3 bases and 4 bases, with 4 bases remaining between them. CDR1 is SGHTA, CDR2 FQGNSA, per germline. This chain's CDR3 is CASSXAGANVLTF. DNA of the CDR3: TGTGCCAGCAGCTTWGCCGGGGCCAACGTCCTGACTTTC.

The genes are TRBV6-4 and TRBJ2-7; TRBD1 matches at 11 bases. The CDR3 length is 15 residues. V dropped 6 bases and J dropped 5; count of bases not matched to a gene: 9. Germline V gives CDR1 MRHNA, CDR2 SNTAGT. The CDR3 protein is CASSRGTGGGNEQYF. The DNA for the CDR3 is TGTGCCAGCAGCCGCGGGACAGGGGGAGGGAACGAGCAGTACTTC.